These 18 T cell receptor beta chains were sequenced from one sample in a study of shared clonotypes between healthy human individuals. Libraries were prepared by immunoSEQ multiplex PCR; TCRdb keeps only in-frame clonotypes and omits some of them. The sample has millions of clones, over 85% seen once; the top ten hold 0.1% to 0.15%. Sequencing used naive CD4+ T cells sorted from blood. The subset denotes: CD45RA+ positively selected. These receptor sequences come from a young man in good health.

As regards this clone: Other nucleotide sequences from this sample produce the same CDR3. J is TRBJ2-3 and V is TRBV28; no reliable D call. This CDR3 is built from 14 residues. The germline V gene encodes CDR1 MDHEN and CDR2 SYDVKM. The germline V and J ends were trimmed by 2 bases and 2 bases, with 8 bases remaining between them. The CDR3 here is CASSLAGSTDTQYF. CDR3 in DNA: TGTGCCAGCAGTTTAGCCGGATCCACAGATACGCAGTATTTT.

The chain uses TRBV2 and TRBJ1-4; D is undetermined. The CDR3 contains 14 residues. Germline CDR1 SNHLY, CDR2 FYNNEI. V lost 7 bases to trimming and J lost 4 bases, with 13 bases between them. The DNA of the CDR3 is TGTGCCAGCAAGACGGAACAGAGTAATGAAAAACTGTTTTTT. Translated, it gives CASKTEQSNEKLFF.

This chain uses TRBV28 with TRBJ1-1; a possible D gene is TRBD1 (6 bases). V was clipped by 7 bases and J by 4 bases, with 22 bases between them. Germline V gene data show CDR1 as MDHEN and CDR2 as SYDVKM. The CDR3 is made up of 16 amino acids. The CDR3 sequence: CASNRGGFPPTTEAFF. The CDR3 coding sequence is TGTGCCAGCAACCGAGGGGGTTTCCCACCCACCACTGAAGCTTTCTTT. Supplemented by reference TRBV28 and TRBJ1-1, the full variable domain reads DVKVTQSSRYLVKRTGEKVFLECVQDMDHENMFWYRQDPGLGLRLIYFSYDVKMKEKGDIPEGYSVSREKKERFSLILESASTNQTSMYLCASNRGGFPPTTEAFFGQGTRLTVV.

V and J are TRBV4-1 and TRBJ1-2; 10 positions match TRBD1. Looked up from germline, CDR1 is MGHRA and CDR2 is YSYEKL. Losses at the gene ends were 4 bases for V and 4 bases for J; bases not matched to a gene: 6. The CDR3 has 15 residues. DNA of the CDR3: TGCGCCAGCAGCCCCAGACAGGGGGCGTCCTATGGCTACACCTTC. Protein: CASSPRQGASYGYTF.

J is TRBJ2-1 and V is TRBV7-3; D unresolved. Trimming shortened V by 3 bases and J by 9 bases, and 9 bases separated the two germline ends. The CDR3 spans 12 residues. Germline V gene sequence: CDR1 SGHTA, CDR2 FQGTGA. The CDR3 DNA reads TGTGCCAGCAGCTTGGACCTGGGTGAGCAGTTCTTC. Protein sequence: CASSLDLGEQFF.

The V and J genes are TRBV19 and TRBJ2-1, with D tentatively TRBD1 (6 bases). CDR1 is LNHDA, CDR2 SQIVND, per germline (reference sequence). Trimming cost V 6 bases and J 5 bases, with 11 bases left between them. CDR3 length equals 13 residues. The CDR3 here is CASSRQVNNEQFF. The CDR3 bases are TGTGCCAGTAGCCGACAGGTTAACAATGAGCAGTTCTTC.

The V gene is TRBV28, the J gene TRBJ1-2; a possible D gene is TRBD1 (6 bases). CDR1 and CDR2 (germline): MDHEN, SYDVKM. The V end was cut by 10 bases, the J end by 3 bases, with 15 bases between. The CDR3 loop spans 13 amino acids. CDR3 nucleotides: TGTGCCACTGGATGGGGGCGGGACTATGGCTACACCTTC. This encodes CATGWGRDYGYTF.

Turning to this clone: Other nucleotide sequences from this sample produce the same CDR3. The rearrangement links TRBV9 to TRBJ2-5; D uncertain. Between the trimmed V and J ends, which lost 0 bases and 2 bases, there was a span of 8 bases. The CDR3 is 14 amino acids. CDR1 SGDLS and CDR2 YYNGEE come from the germline V gene. This CDR3 reads CASSVGSVQETQYF. CDR3 coding DNA: TGTGCCAGCAGCGTAGGGTCAGTTCAAGAGACCCAGTACTTC.

The gene calls are TRBV6-5 and TRBJ1-4; D unresolved. The CDR3 runs to 13 residues. CDR1 MNHEY and CDR2 SVGAGI come from the germline V gene. The V end was cut by 0 bases, the J end by 12 bases, with 11 bases between. This chain's CDR3 is CASSYSSRTQLFF. The DNA for the CDR3 is TGTGCCAGCAGTTACTCGTCCCGAACACAACTGTTTTTT.

This chain uses TRBV7-9 with TRBJ1-4, with a possible D match to TRBD1 (5 bases). Trimming shortened V by 5 bases and J by 0 bases, and 13 bases separated the two germline ends. Germline CDR1 SEHNR, CDR2 FQNEAQ (reference sequence). The CDR3 is 16 amino acids. CDR3 coding DNA: TGTGCCAGCAGCCAGGGAGAGGATGCAACTAATGAAAAACTGTTTTTT. Translated: CASSQGEDATNEKLFF.

CDR3 amino acids: CASLPTGGYAGELFF. As DNA, the CDR3 is TGCGCCAGCTTACCGACAGGGGGCTATGCCGGGGAGCTGTTTTTT. The rearrangement links TRBV5-1 to TRBJ2-2, with 10 bases lining up with TRBD1. The CDR3 runs to 15 residues. V lost 7 bases, J lost 6 bases, and 9 bases stayed unmatched. Germline V lookup: CDR1 SGHRS, CDR2 YFSETQ. Based on the CDR3 plus reference TRBV5-1 and TRBJ2-2, the full variable domain is KAGVTQTPRYLIKTRGQQVTLSCSPISGHRSVSWYQQTPGQGLQFLFEYFSETQRNKGNFPGRFSGRQFSNSRSEMNVSTLELGDSALYLCASLPTGGYAGELFFGEGSRLTVL.

The gene calls are TRBV10-2 and TRBJ2-6; D uncertain. Germline V gene data show CDR1 as WSHSY and CDR2 as SAAADI. The germline V and J ends were trimmed by 2 bases and 4 bases, with 12 bases remaining between them. The CDR3 spans 16 residues. The CDR3 DNA sequence: TGCGCCAGCAGTGAGAGTTGGGCACTCGGGGCCAACGTCCTGACTTTC. Amino acids: CASSESWALGANVLTF.

This clone was recorded only once. This chain uses TRBV30 with TRBJ2-7, with TRBD1 matching over 7 bases. Germline loops: CDR1 GTSNPN, CDR2 SVGIG (reference sequence). The V segment lost 0 bases and the J segment 2 bases; nucleotides outside the gene matches: 4. The CDR3 contains 14 residues. The CDR3 DNA reads as TGTGCCTGGAGTGTAGGGACAGTAACCTACGAGCAGTACTTC. Translated, it gives CAWSVGTVTYEQYF.

The chain employs TRBV5-1 and TRBJ2-3; 8 bases map to TRBD2. The CDR3 is 15 residues long. Germline V gene lookup returns CDR1 SGHRS and CDR2 YFSETQ. V lost 0 bases to trimming and J lost 6 bases; unmatched junction nucleotides: 6. The CDR3 region is CASSLEREGGDTQYF. As DNA, the CDR3 is TGCGCCAGCAGCTTGGAACGGGAGGGAGGTGATACGCAGTATTTT.

DNA of the CDR3: TGCGCCAGCGAGGCGGGCACAGATACGCAGTATTTT. The encoded protein is CASEAGTDTQYF. The chain is built from TRBV10-2 and TRBJ2-3; D gene ambiguous. Between the trimmed V and J ends, which lost 8 bases and 1 base, there was a span of 7 bases. This CDR3 comprises 12 residues. In germline, CDR1 is WSHSY, CDR2 SAAADI.

J is TRBJ1-1 and V is TRBV10-3, with D possibly TRBD1 on 6 matching bases. V shed 7 bases and J shed 0 bases, with 9 bases lying between them. The length of the CDR3 is 13 residues. The germline gives CDR1 ENHRY, CDR2 SYGVKD. The CDR3 sequence: CAITRDMNTEAFF. CDR3 in DNA: TGTGCCATCACCCGGGACATGAACACTGAAGCTTTCTTT.

As concerns this clone: The same CDR3 is also encoded by other DNA sequences in this sample. The rearrangement uses TRBV2 and TRBJ2-1; tentatively, D is TRBD1 (6 bases). Germline V lookup: CDR1 SNHLY, CDR2 FYNNEI. The V end was cut by 6 bases, the J end by 0 bases, with 12 bases between. This CDR3 has 15 residues. As DNA, the CDR3 is TGTGCCAGCAGCCCGGACAGAGCCTCCTACAATGAGCAGTTCTTC. This gives the protein CASSPDRASYNEQFF.

The rearrangement uses TRBV6-5 and TRBJ1-1; D not resolved. The V end was cut by 0 bases, the J end by 0 bases, with 8 bases between. CDR1 and CDR2 (germline): MNHEY, SVGAGI. This CDR3 contains 15 residues. The CDR3 loop reads CASSYSTRLNTEAFF. Written as DNA, the CDR3 is TGTGCCAGCAGTTACTCCACAAGATTGAACACTGAAGCTTTCTTT.